The clone carrying this T cell receptor beta chain has only a few counts. One entry per CDR3 protein results from TCRdb running MiXCR on the 5' RACE reads. The data show 500,000 to 650,000 distinct CDR3 sequences, under 8.5% seen once. Losses at the gene ends were 5 bases for V and 5 bases for J; bases not matched to a gene: 12. The CDR3 spans 16 residues. Germline V gene sequence: CDR1 SGHTA, CDR2 FQGNSA. Healthy Caucasians made up all donors. This sample stems from a study of identical twins. This sample was shared with a second study, whose subject was yellow fever vaccine responses in identical twins.

This sequence originates from a woman aged 18-29 years in good health. The chain combines TRBV7-2 with TRBJ1-5, with 7 bases identical to TRBD1. The sample comprised PBMCs. The CDR3, as DNA: TGTGCCAGCAGCAAGACTCGGGACAGCTCTTATCAGCCCCAGCATTTT. It yields the protein CASSKTRDSSYQPQHF. Supplemented by reference TRBV7-2 and TRBJ1-5, the full variable domain reads GAGVSQSPSNKVTEKGKDVELRCDPISGHTALYWYRQSLGQGLEFLIYFQGNSAPDKSGLPSDRFSAERTGGSVSTLTIQRTQQEDSAVYLCASSKTRDSSYQPQHFGDGTRLSIL.